This T cell receptor beta chain comes out of a study of blood T cell repertoires in COVID-19. Study information: Spain, Italy and the United States supplied samples that represented acute and convalescent COVID-19. T cells, B-cell-depleted T cells, or PBMCs supplied cDNA or gDNA.

How the authors handled the data: Amplification of reference gene primers provided the estimated nucleated cell counts. Here immunoSEQ multiplex PCR was the method, and the copy in TCRdb shows in-frame clones only, minus some. V and J calls and clone size are those listed in that table; D and trimming were worked out from the DNA. The table lists about 51,000 clones, approximately 90% of them singletons. The CDR3 contains 13 residues. The germline CDR1 and CDR2 sequences are LNHDA and SQIVND (reference sequence). V dropped 9 bases and J dropped 8 bases, with 17 bases sitting between them. The sequence was obtained from a man aged 50 to 59 with acute or convalescent COVID-19. The chain uses TRBV19 and TRBJ1-3, with a weak D call TRBD1 (6 bases). The specimen was peripheral blood. CDR3 in DNA: TGTGCCAGCCCGACAGGAGCGGCACACACCATATATTTT. Amino acids: CASPTGAAHTIYF.